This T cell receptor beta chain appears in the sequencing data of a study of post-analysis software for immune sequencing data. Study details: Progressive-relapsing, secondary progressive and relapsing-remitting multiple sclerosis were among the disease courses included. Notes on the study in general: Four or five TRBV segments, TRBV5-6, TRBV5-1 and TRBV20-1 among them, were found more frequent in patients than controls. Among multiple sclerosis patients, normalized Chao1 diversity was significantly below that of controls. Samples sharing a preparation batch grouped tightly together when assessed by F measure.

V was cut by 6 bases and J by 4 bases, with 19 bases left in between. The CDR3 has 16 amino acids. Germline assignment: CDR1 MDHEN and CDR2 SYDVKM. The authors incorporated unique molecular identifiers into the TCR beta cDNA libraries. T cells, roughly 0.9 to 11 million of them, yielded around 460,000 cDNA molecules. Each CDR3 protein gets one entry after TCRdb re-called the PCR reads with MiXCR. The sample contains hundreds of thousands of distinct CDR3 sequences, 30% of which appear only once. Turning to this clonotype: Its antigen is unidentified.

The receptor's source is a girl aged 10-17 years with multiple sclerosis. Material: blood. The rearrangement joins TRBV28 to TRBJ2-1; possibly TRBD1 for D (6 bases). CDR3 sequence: CASRPQGSLMYNEQFF. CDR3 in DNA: TGTGCCAGCAGACCACAGGGCTCTCTTATGTACAATGAGCAGTTCTTC.